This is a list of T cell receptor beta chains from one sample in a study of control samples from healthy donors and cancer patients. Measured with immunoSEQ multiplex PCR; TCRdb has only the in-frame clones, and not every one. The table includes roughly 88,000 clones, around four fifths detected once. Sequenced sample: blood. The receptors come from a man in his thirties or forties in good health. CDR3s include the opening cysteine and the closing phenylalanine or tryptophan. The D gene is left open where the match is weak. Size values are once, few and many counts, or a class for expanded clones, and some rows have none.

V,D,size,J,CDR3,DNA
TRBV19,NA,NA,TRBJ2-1,CASSWSTGHEQFF,TGTGCCAGTAGCTGGTCGACAGGACATGAGCAGTTCTTC
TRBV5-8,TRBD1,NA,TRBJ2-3,CASKTGTGASTDTQYF,TGTGCCAGCAAGACCGGGACAGGGGCGAGCACAGATACGCAGTATTTT
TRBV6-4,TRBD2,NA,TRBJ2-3,CASSASGGTDTQYF,TGTGCCAGCAGTGCTAGCGGGGGCACAGATACGCAGTATTTT
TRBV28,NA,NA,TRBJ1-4,CASSYRVGHSEKLFF,TGTGCCAGCAGTTACAGGGTCGGCCATAGTGAAAAACTGTTTTTT
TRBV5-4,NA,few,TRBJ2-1,CASSLLRSSYNEQFF,TGTGCCAGCAGCTTGTTGCGGTCTTCCTACAATGAGCAGTTCTTC
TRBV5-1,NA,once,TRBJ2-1,CASSLESVGRGNEQFF,TGCGCCAGCAGCTTGGAGTCCGTGGGTCGGGGGAATGAGCAGTTCTTC
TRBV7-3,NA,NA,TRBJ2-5,CASSLTRSSQQETQYF,TGTGCCAGCAGCTTAACTCGCTCAAGCCAACAAGAGACCCAGTACTTC
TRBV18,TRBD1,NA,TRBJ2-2,CASSPPPTGTGVTGELFF,TGTGCCAGCTCACCACCGCCCACCGGGACAGGGGTGACCGGGGAGCTGTTTTTT
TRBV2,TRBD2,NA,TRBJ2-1,CASSALLAGDNEQFF,TGTGCCAGCAGTGCGTTACTAGCGGGGGACAATGAGCAGTTCTTC
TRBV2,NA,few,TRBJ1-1,CASSVVRDTEAFF,TGTGCCAGCAGTGTAGTCAGGGACACTGAAGCTTTCTTT
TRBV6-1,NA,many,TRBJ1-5,CASSGGRDISNQPQHF,TGTGCCAGCAGTGGAGGTCGAGACATTAGCAATCAGCCCCAGCATTTT
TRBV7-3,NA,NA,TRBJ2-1,CASSLTGTTNEQFF,TGTGCCAGCAGCTTAACCGGGACCACAAATGAGCAGTTCTTC
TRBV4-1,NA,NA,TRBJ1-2,CASSQDYMAALNYGYTF,TGCGCCAGCAGCCAAGATTATATGGCAGCCCTTAACTATGGCTACACCTTC
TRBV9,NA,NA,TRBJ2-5,CASSVAVTGQETQYF,TGTGCCAGCAGCGTAGCTGTCACAGGTCAAGAGACCCAGTACTTC
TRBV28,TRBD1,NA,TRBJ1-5,CASSPARGYSQPQHF,TGTGCCAGCAGCCCTGCCAGGGGGTATTCCCAGCCCCAGCATTTT
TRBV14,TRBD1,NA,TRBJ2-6,CASSQTRGQGRAGANVLTF,TGTGCCAGCAGCCAGACAAGGGGACAGGGGAGGGCTGGGGCCAACGTCCTGACTTTC
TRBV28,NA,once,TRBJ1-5,CASSFSRRQANQPQHF,TGTGCCAGCAGTTTTAGTCGGCGCCAGGCAAATCAGCCCCAGCATTTT
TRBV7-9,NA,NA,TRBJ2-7,CASSSGFEQYF,TGTGCCAGCAGCTCAGGGTTCGAGCAGTACTTC
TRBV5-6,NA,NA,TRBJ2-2,CASSSTFGAGIRTGELFF,NA
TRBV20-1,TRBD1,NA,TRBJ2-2,CSASGRGTGGFGELFF,TGCAGTGCTAGTGGACGGGGGACAGGGGGCTTCGGGGAGCTGTTTTTT
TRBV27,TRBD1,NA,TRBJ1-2,CASAVGRGDAGYTF,TGTGCCAGCGCAGTGGGCAGGGGGGACGCTGGCTACACCTTC
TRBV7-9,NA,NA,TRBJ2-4,CASSPGPLGAKNIQYF,TGTGCCAGCAGCCCAGGGCCCCTAGGAGCCAAAAACATTCAGTACTTC
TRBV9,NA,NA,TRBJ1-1,CASSVTPDTEAFF,TGTGCCAGCAGCGTAACCCCGGACACTGAAGCTTTCTTT
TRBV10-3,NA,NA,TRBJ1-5,CAISASVGQPQHF,TGTGCCATCAGTGCCTCCGTAGGTCAGCCCCAGCATTTT
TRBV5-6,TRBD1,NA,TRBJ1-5,CASNRGGTNQPQHF,TGTGCCAGCAATAGAGGGGGCACCAATCAGCCCCAGCATTTT
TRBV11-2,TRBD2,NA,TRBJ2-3,CASSSAIAGRATDTQYF,TGTGCCAGCAGCTCCGCTATAGCGGGGCGGGCCACAGATACGCAGTATTTT
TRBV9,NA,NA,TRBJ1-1,CASSVVLGMDTEAFF,TGTGCCAGCAGCGTAGTTCTAGGGATGGACACTGAAGCTTTCTTT
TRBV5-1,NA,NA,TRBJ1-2,CASSLEGGLSNYGYTF,TGCGCCAGCAGCTTGGAGGGCGGCCTTTCCAACTATGGCTACACCTTC
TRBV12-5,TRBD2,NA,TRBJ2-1,CASGPRGAGSSYNEQFF,TGTGCTAGTGGCCCTCGGGGAGCGGGGAGCTCCTACAATGAGCAGTTCTTC
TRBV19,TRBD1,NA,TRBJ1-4,CASSPGQGLWTNEKLFF,TGTGCCAGTAGTCCGGGACAGGGGCTTTGGACTAATGAAAAACTGTTTTTT
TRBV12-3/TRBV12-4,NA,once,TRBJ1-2,CASSLAANYGYTF,TGTGCCAGCAGTTTGGCCGCTAACTATGGCTACACCTTC
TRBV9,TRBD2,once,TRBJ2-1,CASSLSGLAVNEQFF,TGTGCCAGCAGCTTGTCGGGGCTAGCGGTCAATGAGCAGTTCTTC
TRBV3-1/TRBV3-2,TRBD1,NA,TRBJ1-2,CASSQDRTYGYTF,TGTGCCAGCAGCCAGGACAGGACCTATGGCTACACCTTC
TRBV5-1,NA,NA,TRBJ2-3,CASSDGTSTDTQYF,TGCGCCAGCAGCGACGGGACTAGCACAGATACGCAGTATTTT
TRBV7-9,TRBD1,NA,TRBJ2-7,CASSLSGTGFYEQYF,TGTGCCAGCAGCTTGTCCGGGACAGGGTTCTACGAGCAGTACTTC
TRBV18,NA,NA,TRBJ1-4,CASSPATGYTNEKLFF,TGTGCCAGCTCACCAGCCACAGGGTATACTAATGAAAAACTGTTTTTT
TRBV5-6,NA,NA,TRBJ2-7,CASSGGPQREQYF,TGTGCCAGCAGCGGGGGTCCTCAGAGGGAGCAGTACTTC
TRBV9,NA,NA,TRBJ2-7,CASSVDGFREQYF,TGTGCCAGCAGCGTAGACGGTTTTCGCGAGCAGTACTTC
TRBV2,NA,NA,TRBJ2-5,CASSGLNGQTQYF,TGTGCCAGCAGTGGCCTGAACGGGCAGACCCAGTACTTC
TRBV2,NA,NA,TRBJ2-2,CASSAVGQGTGELFF,TGTGCCAGCAGTGCCGTGGGGCAGGGGACCGGGGAGCTGTTTTTT
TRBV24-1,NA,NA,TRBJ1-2,CATSDPQGRYGYTF,TGTGCCACCAGTGACCCACAGGGACGGTATGGCTACACCTTC
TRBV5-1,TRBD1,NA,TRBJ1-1,CASSPGQGGTEAFF,TGCGCCAGCAGCCCGGGACAGGGGGGCACTGAAGCTTTCTTT